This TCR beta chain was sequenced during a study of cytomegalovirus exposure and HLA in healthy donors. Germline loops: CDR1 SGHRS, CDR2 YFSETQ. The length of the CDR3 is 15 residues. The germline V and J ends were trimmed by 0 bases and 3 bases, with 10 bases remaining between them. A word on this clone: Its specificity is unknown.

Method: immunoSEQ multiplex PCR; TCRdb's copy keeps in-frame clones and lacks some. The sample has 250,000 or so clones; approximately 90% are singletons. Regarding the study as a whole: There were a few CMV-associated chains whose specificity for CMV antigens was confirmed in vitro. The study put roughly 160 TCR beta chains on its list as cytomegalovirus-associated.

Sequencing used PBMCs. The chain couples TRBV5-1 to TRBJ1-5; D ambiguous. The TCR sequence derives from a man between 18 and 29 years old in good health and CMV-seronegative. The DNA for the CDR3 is TGCGCCAGCAGCTTGGTCCCGGGGTTCAATCAGCCCCAGCATTTT. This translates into CASSLVPGFNQPQHF.